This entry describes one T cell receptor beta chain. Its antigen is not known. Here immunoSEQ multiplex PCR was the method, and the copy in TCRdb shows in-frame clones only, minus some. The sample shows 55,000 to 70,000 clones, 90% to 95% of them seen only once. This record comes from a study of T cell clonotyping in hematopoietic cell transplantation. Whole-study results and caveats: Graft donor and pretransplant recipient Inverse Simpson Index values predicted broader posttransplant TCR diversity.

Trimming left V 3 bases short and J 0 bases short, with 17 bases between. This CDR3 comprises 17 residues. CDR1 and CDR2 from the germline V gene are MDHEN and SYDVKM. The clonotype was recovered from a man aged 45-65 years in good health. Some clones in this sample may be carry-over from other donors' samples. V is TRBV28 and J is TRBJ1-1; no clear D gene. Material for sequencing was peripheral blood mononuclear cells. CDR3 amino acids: CASSFLPGLPMNTEAFF. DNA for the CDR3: TGTGCCAGCAGTTTCTTGCCCGGTCTTCCCATGAACACTGAAGCTTTCTTT.